This T cell receptor (beta chain) derives from a study of naive and memory T cell subsets. An equimolar mix of two oligonucleotides served as the beta constant-region primer for TRBC1 and TRBC2. Ligated cDNA was amplified by four rounds of PCR with nested alpha and beta constant-region primers and SP2. An oligonucleotide with the SP2 primer and a 12-nucleotide UMI was ligated to the cDNA 3' end. From the UMI-ligation and nested PCR reads, TCRdb called clonotypes with MiXCR, one entry per CDR3 protein. The table shows under 150,000 distinct CDR3 sequences, with approximately 18% occurring only once. Study-level points and caveats: From naive to CM, EM and EMRA, diversity decreased and Gini increased. Findings for naive and memory subsets could not be checked against ground truth. In naive cells, over 95% of TCR sequences were seen only once. Naive repertoires, especially CD8, held a few larger clonotypes, possibly memory cells re-expressing CD45RA.

V lost 9 bases and J lost 7, with 25 bases in between. The CDR3 is made up of 15 amino acids. CDR1 SNHLY and CDR2 FYNNEI come from the germline V gene. This clonotype was detected a few times. What it recognizes is unknown. The chain combines TRBV2 with TRBJ2-7, with a possible D match to TRBD1 (6 bases). Sequenced sample: naive CD8+ T cells from blood. This sequence originates from a human donor in good health. This chain's CDR3 is CASRAGRGVGREQYF. The CDR3 coding sequence is TGTGCCAGTCGTGCGGGCAGGGGCGTCGGCCGGGAGCAGTACTTC.